The source of this TCR beta chain is a study of blood T cell repertoires in COVID-19. About the research overall: T cells, B-cell-depleted T cells, or PBMCs supplied cDNA or gDNA.

This clone was observed once. As originally analysed: It was from reference gene primer amplification that nucleated cell counts were estimated. Profiled with immunoSEQ multiplex PCR; TCRdb holds only in-frame clones, not every one. Clone size and the V and J calls come from that table; the DNA yielded D and trimming. The table records about 140,000 clones, 80% to 90% of them present only once. The trim removed 2 bases at V and 2 bases at J, leaving 7 bases unmatched. Germline V lookup: CDR1 KGHDR, CDR2 SFDVKD. The CDR3 totals 18 residues. This receptor was taken from a man over 45 with active COVID-19. Sequences were obtained from peripheral blood. The rearrangement uses TRBV24-1 and TRBJ2-3; TRBD2 matches 12 bases. The CDR3 sequence is CATSDSGTSGSVTDTQYF. In DNA form, the CDR3 reads TGTGCCACCAGTGATTCTGGGACTAGCGGGTCGGTCACAGATACGCAGTATTTT.